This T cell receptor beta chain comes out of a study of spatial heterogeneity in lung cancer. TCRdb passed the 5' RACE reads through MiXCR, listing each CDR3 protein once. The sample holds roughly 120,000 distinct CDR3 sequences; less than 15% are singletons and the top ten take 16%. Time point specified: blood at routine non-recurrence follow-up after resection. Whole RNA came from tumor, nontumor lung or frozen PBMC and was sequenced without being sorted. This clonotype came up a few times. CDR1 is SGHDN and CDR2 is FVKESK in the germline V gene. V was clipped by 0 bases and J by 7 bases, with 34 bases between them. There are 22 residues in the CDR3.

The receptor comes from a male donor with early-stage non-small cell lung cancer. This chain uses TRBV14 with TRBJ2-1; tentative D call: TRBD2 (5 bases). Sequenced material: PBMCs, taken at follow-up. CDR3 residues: CASSQDRRSAGISDPSRNEQFF. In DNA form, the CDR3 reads TGTGCCAGCAGCCAAGACAGAAGATCGGCGGGTATAAGTGATCCGTCGAGGAATGAGCAGTTCTTC.